This T cell receptor beta chain was observed in a study of OX40 agonist ivuxolimab in advanced cancers. Looking at the study overall: Partial responses, seen in three patients, involved one hepatocellular carcinoma and two cutaneous melanomas.

Study observations and caveats: CD8+ T cells showed, on average, more clonal expansion than CD4+ cells. No antigen was identified for the clonally expanded peripheral T cells.

Some clones are missing from TCRdb's copy, which holds only in-frame ones; the method was immunoSEQ multiplex PCR. The sample shows approximately 70,000 clones, 75% to 90% of them seen only once. The CDR3 has 16 amino acids. CDR1 is SGHTA, CDR2 FQGNSA, per germline. Trimming left V 4 bases short and J 0 bases short, with 13 bases between. On this clone itself: Its specificity is not known.

Drawing of blood for sampling happened at baseline, at cycle 4 day 1, and at cycle 7 day 1. The source of this sequence is an adult with an advanced solid tumor such as melanoma, head and neck, liver or kidney cancer. The chain couples TRBV7-2 to TRBJ1-3; no clear D gene. Specimen: CD4+ or CD8+ T cells sorted from blood, collected in a trial of the OX40 agonist ivuxolimab. The CDR3 sequence is CASSYSSTTSGNTIYF. CDR3 nucleotide sequence: TGTGCCAGCAGCTATTCCAGCACCACCTCTGGAAACACCATATATTTT.